The 20 T cell receptor beta chains below come from one sample, sequenced in a study of T cell responses to AZD1222 COVID-19 vaccine. Sequenced by immunoSEQ multiplex PCR; TCRdb stores in-frame clones only, minus some. The table counts under 150,000 clones; around 2.4% lies in the top ten. Material: peripheral blood. These receptors were taken from an adult in good health.

The chain combines TRBV12-3 or TRBV12-4 with TRBJ1-1, with 9 nucleotides matching TRBD1. The CDR3 runs to 13 residues. V shed 6 bases and J 5 bases; nucleotides not matched to a gene: 4. The CDR3 coding sequence is TGTGCCAGCAGAGGGACAGGGAGGACTGAAGCTTTCTTT. It is translated as CASRGTGRTEAFF.

This chain links TRBV5-1 with TRBJ1-2; unclear D gene. The germline V gene encodes CDR1 SGHRS and CDR2 YFSETQ. V was pared by 3 bases and J by 8 bases, with 14 bases between. The CDR3 runs 13 residues. The CDR3 bases are TGCGCCAGCAGCTCTACGGGCTCTGGGGGCTACACCTTC. This sequence encodes CASSSTGSGGYTF.

The chain joins TRBV19 to TRBJ1-2, with D maybe TRBD1 (6 bases). The CDR3 covers 15 residues. Germline V gene sequence: CDR1 LNHDA, CDR2 SQIVND (reference sequence). With 5 bases removed from V and 2 bases from J, the gap between germline ends came to 15 bases. In DNA form, the CDR3 reads TGTGCCAGTAGTCCACGACAGGACTCCAACTATGGCTACACCTTC. Its protein is CASSPRQDSNYGYTF.

The V call is TRBV7-6, the J call TRBJ1-6; D is uncertain. CDR1 and CDR2 from the germline V gene are SGHVS and FNYEAQ. The CDR3 has 15 residues. The germline V and J ends were trimmed by 5 bases and 1 base, with 9 bases remaining between them. The CDR3 DNA sequence: TGTGCCAGCAGCGCCCAGGATTCCTATAATTCACCCCTCCACTTT. Amino acid sequence: CASSAQDSYNSPLHF.

The CDR3 here is CASRRVGADGELFF. CDR3 bases: TGTGCCAGCAGGCGGGTGGGGGCCGACGGGGAGCTGTTTTTT. The V and J genes are TRBV6-5 and TRBJ2-2, with D tentatively TRBD1 (6 bases). The length of the CDR3 is 14 residues. The ends were cut back, 6 bases at V and 7 bases at J, with 15 bases in the middle. Germline V CDR1 and CDR2: MNHEY, SVGAGI.

The chain employs TRBV15 and TRBJ2-7; TRBD1 matches at 7 bases. The germline CDR1 and CDR2 sequences are LNHNV and YYDKDF (reference sequence). The CDR3 has 14 amino acids. V was clipped by 0 bases and J by 4 bases; unmatched bases: 3. The CDR3 here is CATSREGGPYEQYF. The CDR3 nucleotides read TGTGCCACCAGCAGAGAAGGGGGCCCTTACGAGCAGTACTTC.

The CDR3 DNA reads as TGTGCCTGGTCGAAGGAAATGAACACTGAAGCTTTCTTT. It translates to CAWSKEMNTEAFF. V is TRBV30 and J is TRBJ1-1; no definite D call. Trimming stripped 5 bases from V and 0 bases from J, with 10 bases between. The CDR3 length is 13 residues. CDR1 is GTSNPN, CDR2 SVGIG, per germline (reference sequence).

As DNA, the CDR3 is TGTGCCAGCAGTTTGGGACAGAACACTGAAGCTTTCTTT. This gives the protein CASSLGQNTEAFF. The J gene is TRBJ1-1, the V gene TRBV12-3 or TRBV12-4; D possibly corresponds to TRBD1 (6 bases). With 3 bases removed from V and 1 base from J, the gap between germline ends came to 6 bases. The CDR3 runs to 13 residues.

The chain uses TRBV11-2 and TRBJ2-4; 7 bases align to TRBD1. CDR3 size: 15 residues. Trimming took 5 bases from V and 1 from J; bases not matched to a gene: 5. Germline-derived CDR1 and CDR2 are SGHAT and FQNNGV. CDR3 sequence: CASSPVTGAKNIQYF. As DNA, the CDR3 is TGTGCCAGCAGCCCCGTGACAGGGGCCAAAAACATTCAGTACTTC.

The genes are TRBV5-1 and TRBJ1-2, with TRBD1 matching 11 bases. The V segment lost 4 bases and the J segment 0 bases; nucleotides outside the gene matches: 2. Germline V gene lookup returns CDR1 SGHRS and CDR2 YFSETQ. This CDR3 is 15 amino acids long. The CDR3 coding sequence is TGCGCCAGCAGCCGGGGACAGGGGGCTAACTATGGCTACACCTTC. Protein product: CASSRGQGANYGYTF.

J is TRBJ1-2 and V is TRBV6-5; D possibly corresponds to TRBD1 (6 bases). This CDR3 comprises 13 residues. V was cut by 2 bases and J by 4 bases, with 8 bases left in between. Germline V gene lookup returns CDR1 MNHEY and CDR2 SVGAGI. The CDR3: CASSYGRGYGYTF. CDR3 bases: TGTGCCAGCAGTTACGGCAGGGGCTATGGCTACACCTTC.

The chain couples TRBV19 to TRBJ1-5; D remains ambiguous. The germline V gene encodes CDR1 LNHDA and CDR2 SQIVND (reference sequence). There are 15 residues in the CDR3. V was cut by 0 bases and J by 6 bases, with 12 bases left in between. Here the CDR3 reads CASSIDREGGQPQHF. CDR3 in DNA: TGTGCCAGTAGTATAGATCGAGAAGGTGGTCAGCCCCAGCATTTT.

The genes are TRBV9 and TRBJ1-5, with TRBD1 matching 8 bases. Germline CDR1 reads SGDLS; CDR2 reads YYNGEE. This CDR3 contains 14 residues. V gave up 4 bases and J gave up 2 bases; unmatched junction bases: 2. The CDR3 coding sequence is TGTGCCAGCAGCACGGGACAGGGCAATCAGCCCCAGCATTTT. This codes for CASSTGQGNQPQHF.

The chain carries TRBV7-9 and TRBJ2-1; 7 bases agree with TRBD2. Trimming cost V 2 bases and J 2 bases; bases outside gene matches: 12. The CDR3 is 18 residues long. Germline CDR1 and CDR2: SEHNR and FQNEAQ (reference sequence). The CDR3 DNA sequence: TGTGCCAGCAGCTTACCTCGACCGGGCCGGGGGGCCTACAATGAGCAGTTCTTC. It is translated as CASSLPRPGRGAYNEQFF.

This chain links TRBV6-5 with TRBJ1-2; the match to TRBD1 covers 12 bases. Per the germline V gene, CDR1 is MNHEY and CDR2 is SVGAGI. V lost 6 bases, J lost 6 bases, and 5 bases stayed unmatched. CDR3 length: 14 residues. The CDR3 region has the DNA TGTGCCAGCAGAGAGGGACAGGGGGCCGATGGCTACACCTTC. It translates to CASREGQGADGYTF.

This chain uses TRBV29-1 with TRBJ2-5, with D perhaps TRBD1 or TRBD2 (5 bases each). The CDR3 sequence is 13 residues long. Germline values: CDR1 SQVTM, CDR2 ANQGSEA. Trimming took off 8 bases at V and 1 base at J, with 14 bases between the two ends. The CDR3 is CSLGWGTQETQYF. The CDR3 nucleotides are TGCAGCCTAGGGTGGGGGACCCAAGAGACCCAGTACTTC.

This chain connects TRBV19 to TRBJ2-3; 7 bases agree with TRBD1. Unmatched junction bases numbered 14, after V lost 10 bases and J lost 4 bases. Germline V gives CDR1 LNHDA, CDR2 SQIVND (reference sequence). The CDR3 is 15 amino acids. The CDR3 reads CATARQGWGADTQYF. The CDR3 coding sequence is TGTGCCACCGCCCGACAGGGATGGGGTGCAGATACGCAGTATTTT.

The chain uses TRBV2 and TRBJ1-2; D is unclear. The germline gives CDR1 SNHLY, CDR2 FYNNEI. Trimming shortened V by 7 bases and J by 2 bases, and 17 bases separated the two germline ends. The CDR3 is 15 amino acids. The CDR3 here is CASIEDQEANYGYTF. As DNA, the CDR3 is TGTGCCAGCATCGAGGACCAGGAAGCGAACTATGGCTACACCTTC.

CDR3: CASSYKVNQPQHF. In DNA, the CDR3 is TGTGCCAGCAGTTATAAGGTGAATCAGCCCCAGCATTTT. This chain joins TRBV6-2 or TRBV6-3 and TRBJ1-5; D not certain. Germline V CDR1 and CDR2: MNHEY, SVGEGT. V lost 3 bases, J lost 4 bases, and 7 bases lay in between. This CDR3 spans 13 amino acids.

The chain uses TRBV5-1 and TRBJ1-2; the match to TRBD1 covers 11 bases. Losses at the gene ends were 0 bases for V and 8 bases for J; bases not matched to a gene: 9. CDR1 SGHRS and CDR2 YFSETQ come from the germline V gene. This CDR3 has 16 residues. CDR3 loop: CASSLAGGQGAGGYTF. The CDR3 region has the DNA TGCGCCAGCAGCTTGGCTGGCGGACAGGGGGCGGGAGGCTACACCTTC.